This entry lists 30 T cell receptor beta chains sequenced from one sample in a study of cytomegalovirus exposure and HLA in healthy donors. The study ran its PCR with 60 Vbeta and 13 Jbeta primers. Repertoires were generated with immunoSEQ multiplex PCR, while TCRdb's copy carries only in-frame clones and drops some. The ten top clones account for about 1%, within a sample of more than 200,000 clones. What was sequenced was PBMCs. The receptors stem from a young woman in good health and CMV-seropositive.

The rearrangement links TRBV5-1 to TRBJ1-2; 7 positions match TRBD1. With 1 base clipped from V and 6 bases from J, the junction kept 6 bases outside the gene matches. Germline values: CDR1 SGHRS, CDR2 YFSETQ. The CDR3 spans 14 residues. The CDR3 spells CASSLTGTEDGYTF. The DNA for the CDR3 is TGCGCCAGCAGCTTGACAGGGACAGAAGATGGCTACACCTTC.

J is TRBJ2-1 and V is TRBV19; 10 nucleotides agree with TRBD2. Trimming removed 1 base from V and 3 bases from J; junction bases left unmatched: 9. CDR3 length: 18 residues. Germline assignment: CDR1 LNHDA and CDR2 SQIVND (reference sequence). As DNA, the CDR3 is TGTGCCAGTAGTATAGGAAGTATAGCGGGGGGCCTCTACAATGAGCAGTTCTTC. Its protein is CASSIGSIAGGLYNEQFF.

This chain uses TRBV5-1 with TRBJ2-2, with a possible D match to TRBD2 (6 bases). CDR3 length equals 18 residues. Germline-derived CDR1 and CDR2 are SGHRS and YFSETQ. V lost 2 bases to trimming and J lost 2 bases, with 19 bases between them. The CDR3 DNA sequence: TGCGCCAGCAGCTTCCTTACCGGCGGGGTGGGCAACACCGGGGAGCTGTTTTTT. This codes for CASSFLTGGVGNTGELFF.

The CDR3 sequence: CSVEGPHLQGRMDEQYF. The CDR3 nucleotides are TGCAGCGTTGAAGGGCCGCATCTACAGGGCCGGATGGACGAGCAGTACTTC. The chain carries TRBV29-1 and TRBJ2-7; possible D gene TRBD1, 6 bases. The CDR3 loop spans 17 amino acids. The germline CDR1 and CDR2 sequences are SQVTM and ANQGSEA. The germline V and J ends were trimmed by 1 base and 5 bases, with 24 bases remaining between them.

The J gene is TRBJ2-2, the V gene TRBV13, with 10 bases aligning to TRBD2. Unmatched junction bases numbered 10, after V lost 7 bases and J lost 2 bases. The germline V gene encodes CDR1 PRHDT and CDR2 FYEKMQ (reference sequence). There are 17 residues in the CDR3. The CDR3 DNA sequence: TGTGCCAGCATCGACCTTACTAGCGGGGATAACACCGGGGAGCTGTTTTTT. It is translated as CASIDLTSGDNTGELFF.

The chain combines TRBV9 with TRBJ1-1; 7 bases agree with TRBD1. Trimming cost V 1 base and J 1 base; bases outside gene matches: 4. The CDR3 contains 15 residues. The V gene's germline CDR1 is SGDLS and CDR2 YYNGEE. The chain's CDR3 is CASSVRGGWNTEAFF. DNA of the CDR3: TGTGCCAGCAGCGTACGAGGGGGCTGGAACACTGAAGCTTTCTTT.

This rearrangement joins TRBV5-5 to TRBJ1-2, with D hard to call. Germline V lookup: CDR1 SGHKS, CDR2 YYEKEE (reference sequence). V shed 7 bases and J shed 8 bases, with 15 bases lying between them. This CDR3 is 12 amino acids long. CDR3 sequence: CASSEGPAGYTF. CDR3 nucleotide sequence: TGTGCCAGCTCTGAGGGTCCGGCCGGCTACACCTTC.

V and J are TRBV18 and TRBJ1-4; D perhaps matches TRBD1 (6 bases). The CDR3 extends over 15 amino acids. Deletions cut 3 bases from V and 3 bases from J, with 11 bases between. In germline, CDR1 is KGHSH, CDR2 LQKENI. This chain's CDR3 is CASSPNRVANEKLFF. CDR3 nucleotides: TGTGCCAGCTCACCCAACAGGGTAGCTAATGAAAAACTGTTTTTT.

V usage is TRBV28 and J usage is TRBJ2-7; 16 positions match TRBD2. The CDR3 length is 19 residues. In germline, CDR1 is MDHEN, CDR2 SYDVKM. Trimming at V came to 2 bases and at J to 3 bases, leaving 10 bases not matched to a gene. Here the CDR3 DNA reads TGTGCCAGCAGTTTACGACAACTGGGACTAGCGGGAGGGCACTACGAGCAGTACTTC. The encoded protein is CASSLRQLGLAGGHYEQYF.

The chain is built from TRBV18 and TRBJ1-2; tentative D call: TRBD1 (6 bases). Germline V lookup: CDR1 KGHSH, CDR2 LQKENI. There are 14 residues in the CDR3. Between the trimmed V and J ends, which lost 2 bases and 5 bases, there was a span of 12 bases. CDR3 nucleotides: TGTGCCAGCTCACCAGGGGGGGCGGAATATGGCTACACCTTC. It codes for CASSPGGAEYGYTF.

The chain couples TRBV6-5 to TRBJ1-2; D uncertain. The V end lost 2 bases, the J end lost 8 bases, and 15 bases lay between the germline ends. Per germline, CDR1 MNHEY and CDR2 SVGAGI. The CDR3 length is 14 residues. The CDR3 spells CASSYDTNPGGYTF. In DNA form, the CDR3 reads TGTGCCAGCAGTTACGACACCAACCCGGGGGGCTACACCTTC.

This chain connects TRBV7-8 to TRBJ2-2; D may be TRBD1 (5 bases). Germline V CDR1 and CDR2: SGHVS, FQNEAQ. This CDR3 contains 14 residues. V was cut by 2 bases and J by 1 base, with 5 bases left in between. DNA for the CDR3: TGTGCCAGCAGCTTAAGGGGGAACACCGGGGAGCTGTTTTTT. It is translated as CASSLRGNTGELFF.

The chain employs TRBV6-5 and TRBJ2-5; D is undetermined. CDR3 length: 15 amino acids. Germline V gives CDR1 MNHEY, CDR2 SVGAGI. Trimming took 0 bases from V and 1 from J, leaving 9 bases between them. CDR3 in amino acids: CASSYSTEIQETQYF. The CDR3 bases are TGTGCCAGCAGTTACTCCACTGAGATCCAAGAGACCCAGTACTTC.

The V call is TRBV6-6, the J call TRBJ1-1; 11 bases agree with TRBD1. CDR3 length: 16 amino acids. In germline, CDR1 is MNHNY, CDR2 SVGAGI (reference sequence). Trimming removed 6 bases from V and 4 bases from J; junction bases left unmatched: 10. The CDR3 loop is CASRGQGGSGGTEAFF. The CDR3 DNA reads TGTGCCAGCAGGGGACAGGGGGGAAGTGGTGGCACTGAAGCTTTCTTT.

This chain uses TRBV7-9 with TRBJ2-5, with TRBD1 identical over 8 bases. There are 14 residues in the CDR3. J gave up 3 bases and V 4 bases, and 4 bases lay outside the gene matches. In germline, CDR1 is SEHNR, CDR2 FQNEAQ (reference sequence). The CDR3 DNA reads as TGTGCCAGCAGCTCAACAGGGGGAGAAGAGACCCAGTACTTC. Its translation: CASSSTGGEETQYF.

The chain links TRBV19 to TRBJ1-1; D gene uncertain. Germline V gene lookup returns CDR1 LNHDA and CDR2 SQIVND (reference sequence). Trimming stripped 7 bases from V and 1 base from J, with 22 bases between. The CDR3 has 17 residues. The CDR3 sequence is CASNDRRVGGKNTEAFF. The CDR3 nucleotides are TGTGCCAGTAACGATCGGCGGGTCGGAGGTAAGAACACTGAAGCTTTCTTT.

The V and J genes are TRBV10-2 and TRBJ2-1; D perhaps matches TRBD2 (5 bases). V lost 7 bases and J lost 5, with 15 bases in between. The CDR3 is 14 residues long. Germline V CDR1 and CDR2: WSHSY, SAAADI. The chain's CDR3 is CASKRTGLNNEQFF. CDR3 DNA: TGCGCCAGCAAAAGGACTGGACTTAACAATGAGCAGTTCTTC.

This chain connects TRBV9 to TRBJ2-3; TRBD2 is a possible D gene (6 bases). The germline gives CDR1 SGDLS, CDR2 YYNGEE. The CDR3 runs to 18 residues. V lost 0 bases and J 0 bases, leaving 17 bases between the germline ends. The CDR3 sequence is CASSVVGGHHSSTDTQYF. DNA of the CDR3: TGTGCCAGCAGCGTAGTGGGGGGTCATCACTCTAGCACAGATACGCAGTATTTT.

With regard to this clone: The sample has other DNA sequences that encode this CDR3 too. The chain uses TRBV10-1 and TRBJ1-1, with D perhaps TRBD1 (6 bases). The CDR3 has 12 amino acids. Germline values: CDR1 WNHNN, CDR2 SYGVQD (reference sequence). Trimming removed 3 bases from V and 4 bases from J, with 6 bases in between. CDR3 amino acids: CASSDRGTEAFF. CDR3 bases: TGCGCCAGCAGTGACAGGGGCACTGAAGCTTTCTTT.

The CDR3 DNA reads as TGTGCCAGCAGCTCGGAGGGTACGGGTCAGCCCCAGCATTTT. Protein sequence: CASSSEGTGQPQHF. The chain recombines TRBV5-4 with TRBJ1-5; D is unresolved. The V and J ends lost 3 bases and 6 bases respectively, with 13 bases between them. The CDR3 sequence is 14 residues long. Germline CDR1 is SGHNT and CDR2 is YYREEE (reference sequence).

This chain links TRBV5-5 with TRBJ2-2; 7 bases align to TRBD1. This CDR3 region has 16 residues. From germline, CDR1 is SGHKS and CDR2 YYEKEE (reference sequence). With 2 bases clipped from V and 4 bases from J, the junction kept 8 bases outside the gene matches. DNA for the CDR3: TGTGCCAGCAGCTTCTCAGGGGGTAGGGGCACCGGGGAGCTGTTTTTT. It is translated as CASSFSGGRGTGELFF.

Regarding this clone: Other nucleotide sequences from this sample produce the same CDR3. This chain uses TRBV10-3 with TRBJ1-1, with D uncertain. The CDR3 is 13 amino acids. Trimming stripped 2 bases from V and 8 bases from J, with 12 bases between. Per germline, CDR1 ENHRY and CDR2 SYGVKD. The CDR3 is CAISEREGTEAFF. CDR3 bases: TGTGCCATCAGTGAGAGGGAGGGTACGGAAGCTTTCTTT.

The rearrangement joins TRBV2 to TRBJ1-3; D call uncertain. Trimming shortened V by 7 bases and J by 3 bases, and 10 bases separated the two germline ends. Germline assignment: CDR1 SNHLY and CDR2 FYNNEI. This CDR3 region has 13 residues. For the CDR3, the DNA is TGTGCCAGCATCACGGGAATTGGAAACACCATATATTTT. Translated, it gives CASITGIGNTIYF. Drawing the rest from reference TRBV2 and TRBJ1-3, the complete variable domain is EPEVTQTPSHQVTQMGQEVILRCVPISNHLYFYWYRQILGQKVEFLVSFYNNEISEKSEIFDDQFSVERPDGSNFTLKIRSTKLEDSAMYFCASITGIGNTIYFGEGSWLTVV.

The rearrangement links TRBV6-5 to TRBJ1-5, with D unresolved. The CDR3 has 15 amino acids. The germline V gene encodes CDR1 MNHEY and CDR2 SVGAGI. V was pared by 6 bases and J by 3 bases, with 15 bases between. The CDR3 loop reads CASRRAPEDNQPQHF. CDR3 coding DNA: TGTGCCAGCAGACGGGCCCCGGAGGACAATCAGCCCCAGCATTTT.

This sequence joins TRBV5-1 and TRBJ2-1; 13 nucleotides agree with TRBD2. The V and J ends lost 4 bases and 1 base, in that order; junction bases with no gene match: 5. The CDR3 covers 17 residues. CDR1 is SGHRS and CDR2 is YFSETQ in the germline V gene. The CDR3 here is CASSSGLAGVSYNEQFF. CDR3 in DNA: TGCGCCAGCAGCAGCGGACTAGCGGGAGTGTCCTACAATGAGCAGTTCTTC.

The chain joins TRBV4-1 to TRBJ2-3; D is possibly TRBD2 (6 bases). V was shortened by 1 base and J by 7 bases, with 18 bases between the two germline ends. The germline V gene has CDR1 MGHRA and CDR2 YSYEKL. CDR3 size: 16 residues. The CDR3 DNA follows: TGCGCCAGCAGCCAAGGGCCACGGGACTCACGAAATACGCAGTATTTT. This translates into CASSQGPRDSRNTQYF.

The gene calls are TRBV29-1 and TRBJ1-5; D possibly corresponds to TRBD1 (5 bases). The CDR3 runs to 13 residues. Trimming shortened V by 4 bases and J by 3 bases, and 10 bases separated the two germline ends. CDR1 is SQVTM, CDR2 ANQGSEA, per germline. As DNA, the CDR3 is TGCAGCGTTGGCCAGGGCACCAATCAGCCCCAGCATTTT. Translating gives CSVGQGTNQPQHF.

This chain links TRBV7-9 with TRBJ2-3; perhaps TRBD1 as D (6 bases). The CDR3 runs to 14 residues. V was trimmed by 2 bases and J by 5 bases, leaving 11 bases between them. Germline assignment: CDR1 SEHNR and CDR2 FQNEAQ (reference sequence). CDR3 sequence: CASSLTGLGDTQYF. Here the CDR3 DNA reads TGTGCCAGCAGCTTAACAGGGTTGGGAGATACGCAGTATTTT.

The chain is built from TRBV30 and TRBJ2-1, with D possibly TRBD2 on 6 matching bases. V lost 2 bases, J lost 4 bases, and 9 bases lay in between. CDR1 is GTSNPN, CDR2 SVGIG, per germline (reference sequence). The CDR3 covers 13 residues. The CDR3 spells CAWSFGTYNEQFF. For the CDR3, the DNA is TGTGCCTGGAGTTTTGGGACTTACAATGAGCAGTTCTTC.

The rearrangement joins TRBV10-1 to TRBJ2-3, with D possibly being TRBD2 (6 bases). The germline V gene has CDR1 WNHNN and CDR2 SYGVQD (reference sequence). The CDR3 runs 12 residues. The germline V and J ends were trimmed by 0 bases and 12 bases, with 10 bases remaining between them. The CDR3 DNA sequence: TGCGCCAGCAGTGAGTCGACTAGAATTCAGTATTTT. Protein sequence: CASSESTRIQYF.